The 6 T cell receptor beta chains below all came from one sample that was sequenced in a study of graft-versus-host responses after intestinal transplantation. Their antigens remain unidentified. Produced via immunoSEQ multiplex PCR; TCRdb's table is partial and in-frame only. The table has 30,000 or so clones, about four fifths seen once. The sequenced sample was unstimulated CD8+ T cells sorted from spleen or lymph node cells, obtained before intestinal transplant. Receptors were obtained from a human donor who received an intestinal transplant.

The genes are TRBV9 and TRBJ1-1; D perhaps matches TRBD1 (5 bases). V was shortened by 1 base and J by 1 base, with 14 bases between the two germline ends. In germline, CDR1 is SGDLS, CDR2 YYNGEE. CDR3 length: 16 residues. The CDR3 region has the DNA TGTGCCAGCAGCGTACGGGACTTAGTGGGGAACACTGAAGCTTTCTTT. It yields the protein CASSVRDLVGNTEAFF.

V and J are TRBV6-5 and TRBJ2-7; 8 bases are a match to TRBD1. The V gene end was trimmed by 6 bases and the J gene end by 0 bases; junction bases not matched to a gene: 4. Germline CDR1 and CDR2: MNHEY and SVGAGI. The CDR3 covers 14 residues. The CDR3 sequence: CASSPGQGSYEQYF. DNA for the CDR3: TGTGCCAGCAGCCCCGGACAGGGCTCCTACGAGCAGTACTTC.

The chain couples TRBV7-9 to TRBJ2-1; 7 positions match TRBD2. Germline values: CDR1 SEHNR, CDR2 FQNEAQ (reference sequence). The J segment lost 7 bases and the V segment lost 5 bases, leaving 17 bases of the junction unmatched. The CDR3 spans 17 residues. The CDR3 loop reads CASSPRGWEGDINEQFF. The CDR3 DNA sequence: TGTGCCAGCAGCCCACGAGGGTGGGAGGGCGACATTAATGAGCAGTTCTTC.

This clone is a singleton in its sample. The rearrangement links TRBV5-4 to TRBJ2-5; D gene uncertain. Germline-derived CDR1 and CDR2 are SGHNT and YYREEE (reference sequence). There are 12 residues in the CDR3. The germline V and J ends were trimmed by 3 bases and 7 bases, with 10 bases remaining between them. DNA of the CDR3: TGTGCCAGCAGCTCTAATTATGGGACCCAGTACTTC. It specifies CASSSNYGTQYF.

The chain is built from TRBV5-4 and TRBJ1-2; D is ambiguous. Trimming stripped 1 base from V and 5 bases from J, with 15 bases between. The CDR3 extends over 15 amino acids. The germline gives CDR1 SGHNT, CDR2 YYREEE (reference sequence). The CDR3 sequence is CASSLSSPGGYGYTF. The CDR3 nucleotides read TGTGCCAGCAGCTTGAGTTCCCCGGGCGGGTATGGCTACACCTTC.

The J gene is TRBJ2-7, the V gene TRBV28; TRBD1 aligns across 10 bases. From germline, CDR1 is MDHEN and CDR2 SYDVKM. The CDR3 loop spans 15 amino acids. V dropped 6 bases and J dropped 3; count of bases not matched to a gene: 8. CDR3 amino acids: CASSETGGAGYEQYF. In nucleotides, the CDR3 is TGTGCCAGCAGCGAGACAGGGGGCGCGGGCTACGAGCAGTACTTC.